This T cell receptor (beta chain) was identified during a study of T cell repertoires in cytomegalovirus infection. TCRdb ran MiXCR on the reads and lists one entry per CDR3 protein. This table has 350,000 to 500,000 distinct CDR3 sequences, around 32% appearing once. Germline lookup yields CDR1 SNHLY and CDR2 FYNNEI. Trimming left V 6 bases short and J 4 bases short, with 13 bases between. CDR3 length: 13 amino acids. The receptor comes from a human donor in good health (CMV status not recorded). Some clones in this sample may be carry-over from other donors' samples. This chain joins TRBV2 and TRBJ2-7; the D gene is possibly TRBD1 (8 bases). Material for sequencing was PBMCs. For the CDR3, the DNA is TGTGCCAGCAGAGCGGGACAGGTATACGAGCAGTACTTC. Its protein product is CASRAGQVYEQYF.